Described below is a single T cell receptor (beta chain) sequence and its context. Profiled with immunoSEQ multiplex PCR; TCRdb holds only in-frame clones, not every one. The sample holds around 98,000 clones, roughly 93% seen once. The data are from a study of Tregs in tolerant kidney transplant recipients. Germline lookup yields CDR1 MNHEY and CDR2 SVGAGI. The CDR3 length is 15 residues. V lost 6 bases to trimming and J lost 1 base, with 13 bases between them. Sequenced here: CD4+ T cells from blood, sampled before the transplant. The V gene is TRBV6-5, the J gene TRBJ2-1; maybe TRBD2 (6 bases). This TCR was sampled from a human donor who received a combined kidney and bone marrow transplant. The CDR3 sequence: CASSHASASYNEQFF. In nucleotides, the CDR3 is TGTGCCAGCAGCCACGCTAGCGCATCCTACAATGAGCAGTTCTTC.